The 8 T cell receptor beta chains in this list originate from one sample, sequenced in a study of T-cell reconstitution after alpha-beta-depleted transplantation in children. Using unique molecular identifiers, the investigators prepared the TCRbeta library. TCRdb processed the PCR reads anew with MiXCR; each CDR3 protein has one entry. This table holds some 100,000 distinct CDR3 sequences, 20% to 30% found once. Sequenced here: PBMCs, sampled before TCRalphabeta/CD19-depleted stem cell transplant. The receptors stem from a boy aged 2 to 10 with acute lymphoblastic leukemia, due to receive a stem cell transplant.

The rearrangement links TRBV10-2 to TRBJ2-3; D uncertain. Germline V CDR1 and CDR2: WSHSY, SAAADI. The CDR3 spans 12 residues. Trimming stripped 0 bases from V and 8 bases from J, with 6 bases between. CDR3 region: CASSESWGTQYF. The CDR3 nucleotides read TGCGCCAGCAGTGAGTCGTGGGGTACGCAGTATTTT.

This clonotype was seen once. The chain employs TRBV20-1 and TRBJ2-7; D gene unclear. The CDR3 runs 17 residues. Germline assignment: CDR1 DFQATT and CDR2 SNEGSKA (reference sequence). Deletions cut 0 bases from V and 5 bases from J, with 23 bases between. The CDR3 reads CSAREGIRVLRTNEQYF. In nucleotides, the CDR3 is TGCAGTGCTAGAGAAGGAATTCGGGTCCTCCGCACGAACGAGCAGTACTTC.

This chain connects TRBV19 to TRBJ2-6; no firm D call. Germline values: CDR1 LNHDA, CDR2 SQIVND (reference sequence). The length of the CDR3 is 14 residues. V shed 3 bases and J shed 3 bases, with 6 bases lying between them. CDR3 region: CASSINSGANVLTF. In nucleotides, the CDR3 is TGTGCCAGTAGTATTAATAGTGGGGCCAACGTCCTGACTTTC.

The V gene is TRBV3-1, the J gene TRBJ2-5; tentative D call: TRBD2 (5 bases). V was pared by 2 bases and J by 7 bases, with 20 bases between. The CDR3 runs to 16 residues. Germline loops: CDR1 LGHDT, CDR2 YNNKEL (reference sequence). The CDR3, as DNA: TGTGCCAGCAGCCAATTCACTAGTCCAACCTGGAGGACCCAGTACTTC. It translates to CASSQFTSPTWRTQYF.

This chain joins TRBV20-1 and TRBJ1-1, with 7 positions matching TRBD1. Germline CDR1 reads DFQATT; CDR2 reads SNEGSKA (reference sequence). The CDR3 sequence is 13 residues long. Trimming cost V 5 bases and J 11 bases; bases outside gene matches: 14. CDR3 nucleotides: TGCAGTGCTGCCAAGGGAGGGGGCCTTTACGCTTTCTTT. It is translated as CSAAKGGGLYAFF.

This clonotype appeared a few times. This sequence joins TRBV7-2 and TRBJ2-7, with D hard to call. CDR1 and CDR2 (germline): SGHTA, FQGNSA. The CDR3 contains 16 residues. The germline V and J ends were trimmed by 5 bases and 3 bases, with 20 bases remaining between them. This CDR3 is CASSREVTLTGYEQYF. Written as DNA, the CDR3 is TGTGCCAGCAGCCGCGAAGTGACTCTTACGGGCTACGAGCAGTACTTC.

This clonotype was detected many times. The chain has TRBV27 and TRBJ2-3; no definite D call. The germline CDR1 and CDR2 sequences are MNHEY and SMNVEV (reference sequence). The CDR3 runs to 15 residues. V gave up 3 bases and J gave up 0 bases, with 10 bases separating them. The CDR3 nucleotides read TGTGCCAGCAGTTTTCGAGGCCAAAGCACAGATACGCAGTATTTT. Translated: CASSFRGQSTDTQYF.

This clonotype was counted between two and nine times. The chain carries TRBV15 and TRBJ2-7, with a weak D call TRBD2 (5 bases). CDR3 length: 14 residues. CDR1 and CDR2 (germline): LNHNV, YYDKDF (reference sequence). V was shortened by 0 bases and J by 8 bases, with 14 bases between the two germline ends. The CDR3 loop reads CATSRDLEVGKQYF. The CDR3, as DNA: TGTGCCACCAGCAGAGATCTGGAGGTGGGCAAGCAGTACTTC.